Below, 20 T cell receptor beta chains from the same sample are listed, as sequenced in a study of Graves' ophthalmopathy and Graves' hyperthyroidism. For repertoire sequencing, the TCR beta CDR3 regions were amplified from RNA transcripts. The authors performed first-round RT-PCR with HTBI primers and then a second-round multiplex PCR. Using its own MiXCR run on the multiplex PCR reads, TCRdb lists one record per CDR3 protein. This table holds roughly 1.1 million distinct CDR3 sequences, about 35% found once. Sequencing input: peripheral blood or thyroid tissue (not recorded which). The receptors stem from an adult man with Graves' hyperthyroidism.

This clonotype was counted at least ten times. The rearrangement uses TRBV5-5 and TRBJ1-2; no reliable D call. Germline V CDR1 and CDR2: SGHKS, YYEKEE (reference sequence). The CDR3 length is 14 residues. Trimming took 0 bases from V and 3 from J, leaving 9 bases between them. The CDR3: CASSLARIDYGYTF. DNA for the CDR3: TGTGCCAGCAGCTTGGCGCGGATCGACTATGGCTACACCTTC.

Concerning this clonotype: This may come from a read error, since a much larger clone is one base off. The genes are TRBV12-3 or TRBV12-4 and TRBJ2-6; D is perhaps TRBD2 (6 bases). The CDR3 runs 15 residues. The CDR3 reads CACSPRLARANVLTF. CDR3 coding DNA: TGTGCCTGCAGCCCGAGGCTAGCGAGGGCCAACGTCCTGACTTTC.

This clonotype was detected many times. The rearrangement uses TRBV15 and TRBJ2-2; D not certain. The length of the CDR3 is 15 residues. The germline gives CDR1 LNHNV, CDR2 YYDKDF (reference sequence). Trimming took 0 bases from V and 0 from J, leaving 5 bases between them. The CDR3: CATSRDLANTGELFF. The CDR3 DNA reads TGTGCCACCAGCAGAGATCTCGCGAACACCGGGGAGCTGTTTTTT.

This clonotype has just a few counts. For the CDR3, the DNA is TGTGCCAGCAGTTCCTCGGGACAGCCAGAGACCCAGTACTTC. It is translated as CASSSSGQPETQYF. This chain uses TRBV12-3 or TRBV12-4 with TRBJ2-5; 7 bases align to TRBD1. The CDR3 spans 14 residues. The junction had 6 bases not matched to a gene; V was cut back by 4 bases and J by 4 bases.

This clonotype has at least ten counts. The CDR3 DNA follows: TGTGCCAGCACCGACAAGGGGGCTGCGAACACCGGGGAGCTGTTTTTT. Its protein product is CASTDKGAANTGELFF. V is TRBV11-2 and J is TRBJ2-2, with 7 bases fitting TRBD1. This CDR3 has 16 amino acids. Germline CDR1 and CDR2: SGHAT and FQNNGV. The J segment lost 0 bases and the V segment lost 7 bases, leaving 8 bases of the junction unmatched.

The chain uses TRBV29-1 and TRBJ2-5; D unresolved. The CDR3 totals 16 residues. V was clipped by 2 bases and J by 9 bases, with 25 bases between them. Germline V gene lookup returns CDR1 SQVTM and CDR2 ANQGSEA. This CDR3 is CSVEMGQIAFCQPQYF. The CDR3 DNA sequence: TGCAGCGTTGAAATGGGCCAGATTGCCTTCTGTCAGCCCCAGTACTTC.

This clonotype was recorded at least ten times. The chain links TRBV12-3 or TRBV12-4 to TRBJ1-1; no definite D call. Trimming removed 6 bases at V and 2 bases at J, with 10 bases between. The CDR3 consists of 13 residues. CDR3 sequence reads: CASSPYPNTEAFF. CDR3 DNA sequence: TGTGCCAGCAGCCCCTACCCCAACACTGAAGCTTTCTTT.

There are a few counts of this clonotype. The chain is built from TRBV29-1 and TRBJ2-2; D is uncertain. The CDR3 consists of 11 residues. The germline V and J ends were trimmed by 8 bases and 6 bases, with 10 bases remaining between them. The germline gives CDR1 SQVTM, CDR2 ANQGSEA. The CDR3 DNA reads as TGCAGCTGCCCCCAGGCCGGGGAGCTGTTTTTT. It yields the protein CSCPQAGELFF.

This clonotype showed up many times. This chain joins TRBV10-3 and TRBJ1-2; TRBD1 might be the D (6 bases). This CDR3 is built from 15 residues. Trimming cost V 3 bases and J 0 bases, with 11 bases left between them. Germline CDR1 is ENHRY and CDR2 is SYGVKD. The CDR3 region is CAISDGGGSNYGYTF. The CDR3 region has the DNA TGTGCCATCAGTGACGGGGGCGGATCTAACTATGGCTACACCTTC.

This clonotype was detected ten times or more. The chain employs TRBV19 and TRBJ1-5; D ambiguous. V lost 5 bases, J lost 7 bases, and 12 bases lay in between. The CDR3 runs to 13 residues. CDR1 and CDR2 from the germline V gene are LNHDA and SQIVND (reference sequence). CDR3 loop: CASSEGLGQPQHF. The CDR3 DNA is TGTGCCAGTAGTGAGGGATTAGGGCAGCCCCAGCATTTT.

There are many counts of this clonotype. V usage is TRBV7-2 and J usage is TRBJ1-2, with a weak D call TRBD1 (5 bases). CDR1 SGHTA and CDR2 FQGNSA come from the germline V gene. The CDR3 has 15 residues. V was clipped by 4 bases and J by 7 bases, with 19 bases between them. The CDR3 loop is CASSSRGQRGGGYTF. The CDR3 nucleotides read TGTGCCAGCAGCTCTCGCGGACAACGAGGAGGTGGCTACACCTTC.

This chain connects TRBV19 to TRBJ2-7, with D maybe TRBD2 (6 bases). The V and J ends lost 6 bases and 5 bases respectively, with 14 bases between them. The V gene's germline CDR1 is LNHDA and CDR2 SQIVND (reference sequence). The CDR3 is 13 residues long. CDR3 loop: CASSHLASDEQYF. The CDR3 coding sequence is TGTGCCAGTAGCCATCTAGCGAGCGACGAGCAGTACTTC.

This clonotype was counted ten times or more. The chain employs TRBV9 and TRBJ1-2; 7 bases map to TRBD1. V lost 4 bases, J lost 7 bases, and 10 bases stayed unmatched. This CDR3 region has 14 residues. CDR1 and CDR2 from the germline V gene are SGDLS and YYNGEE. Here the CDR3 DNA reads TGTGCCAGCAGCTCCTCAGGGGGTGACGCTGGCTACACCTTC. It translates to CASSSSGGDAGYTF.

The chain couples TRBV10-3 to TRBJ2-7; 13 bases align to TRBD2. V dropped 10 bases and J dropped 2; count of bases not matched to a gene: 8. Germline V CDR1 and CDR2: ENHRY, SYGVKD. The CDR3 length is 15 residues. CDR3 region: CASRLGLAGTYEQYF. The CDR3 DNA is TGTGCCAGCAGGTTGGGACTAGCGGGAACCTACGAGCAGTACTTC.

This clonotype occurred many times. The junction does not match germline at one end; this may be a read error. The rearrangement uses TRBV7-2 and TRBJ2-7, with TRBD2 as a possible D gene (5 bases). The CDR3 sequence is 15 residues long. Germline-derived CDR1 and CDR2 are SGHTA and FQGNSA. DNA for the CDR3: TGCGCCAGCAGCCAACAACCGGGAACAAGCTACGAGCAGTACTTC. Its protein is CASSQQPGTSYEQYF. The variable domain in full, completed from reference TRBV7-2 and TRBJ2-7, reads GAGVSQSPSNKVTEKGKDVELRCDPISGHTALYWYRQSLGQGLEFLIYFQGNSAPDKSGLPSDRFSAERTGGSVSTLTIQRTQQEDSAVYLCASSQQPGTSYEQYFGPGTRLTVT.

The table lists this clonotype with many counts. The V call is TRBV20-1, the J call TRBJ1-4; D remains ambiguous. The CDR3 spans 14 residues. Germline assignment: CDR1 DFQATT and CDR2 SNEGSKA (reference sequence). Trimming shortened V by 0 bases and J by 7 bases, and 12 bases separated the two germline ends. Written as DNA, the CDR3 is TGCAGTGCTAGAGATCACAGACGAAGTGAAAAACTGTTTTTT. Protein: CSARDHRRSEKLFF.

This clonotype was observed at least ten times. V usage is TRBV12-3 or TRBV12-4 and J usage is TRBJ1-2; 7 bases are shared with TRBD1. V lost 4 bases to trimming and J lost 8 bases; unmatched junction nucleotides: 7. This CDR3 spans 13 amino acids. CDR3 protein: CASSSPDRVGYTF. The CDR3 region has the DNA TGTGCCAGCAGTTCCCCCGACAGGGTCGGCTACACCTTC.

This clonotype was detected only a few times. This sequence joins TRBV7-6 and TRBJ1-2; D uncertain. The CDR3 runs to 16 residues. Looked up from germline, CDR1 is SGHVS and CDR2 is FNYEAQ. The V and J ends lost 5 bases and 7 bases respectively, with 23 bases between them. In DNA form, the CDR3 reads TGTGCCAGCAGCCCCGGGGAGTCCTTGCCGGTCGCTGGCTACACCTTC. This encodes CASSPGESLPVAGYTF.

This clonotype came up many times. The chain uses TRBV5-1 and TRBJ2-5; 10 bases agree with TRBD1. In germline, CDR1 is SGHRS, CDR2 YFSETQ. The CDR3 has 15 amino acids. Trimming cost V 0 bases and J 5 bases; bases outside gene matches: 4. CDR3: CASSLVGQGTETQYF. CDR3 nucleotides: TGCGCCAGCAGCTTGGTGGGACAGGGGACGGAGACCCAGTACTTC.

This clonotype was seen a handful of times. This chain connects TRBV6-2 or TRBV6-3 to TRBJ1-5; D not certain. The CDR3 is made up of 16 amino acids. V was pared by 0 bases and J by 0 bases, with 9 bases between. CDR1 is MNHEY and CDR2 is SVGEGT in the germline V gene. DNA of the CDR3: TGTGCCAGCAGTTACTCAGGACGGTATAGCAATCAGCCCCAGCATTTT. Amino acid sequence: CASSYSGRYSNQPQHF.